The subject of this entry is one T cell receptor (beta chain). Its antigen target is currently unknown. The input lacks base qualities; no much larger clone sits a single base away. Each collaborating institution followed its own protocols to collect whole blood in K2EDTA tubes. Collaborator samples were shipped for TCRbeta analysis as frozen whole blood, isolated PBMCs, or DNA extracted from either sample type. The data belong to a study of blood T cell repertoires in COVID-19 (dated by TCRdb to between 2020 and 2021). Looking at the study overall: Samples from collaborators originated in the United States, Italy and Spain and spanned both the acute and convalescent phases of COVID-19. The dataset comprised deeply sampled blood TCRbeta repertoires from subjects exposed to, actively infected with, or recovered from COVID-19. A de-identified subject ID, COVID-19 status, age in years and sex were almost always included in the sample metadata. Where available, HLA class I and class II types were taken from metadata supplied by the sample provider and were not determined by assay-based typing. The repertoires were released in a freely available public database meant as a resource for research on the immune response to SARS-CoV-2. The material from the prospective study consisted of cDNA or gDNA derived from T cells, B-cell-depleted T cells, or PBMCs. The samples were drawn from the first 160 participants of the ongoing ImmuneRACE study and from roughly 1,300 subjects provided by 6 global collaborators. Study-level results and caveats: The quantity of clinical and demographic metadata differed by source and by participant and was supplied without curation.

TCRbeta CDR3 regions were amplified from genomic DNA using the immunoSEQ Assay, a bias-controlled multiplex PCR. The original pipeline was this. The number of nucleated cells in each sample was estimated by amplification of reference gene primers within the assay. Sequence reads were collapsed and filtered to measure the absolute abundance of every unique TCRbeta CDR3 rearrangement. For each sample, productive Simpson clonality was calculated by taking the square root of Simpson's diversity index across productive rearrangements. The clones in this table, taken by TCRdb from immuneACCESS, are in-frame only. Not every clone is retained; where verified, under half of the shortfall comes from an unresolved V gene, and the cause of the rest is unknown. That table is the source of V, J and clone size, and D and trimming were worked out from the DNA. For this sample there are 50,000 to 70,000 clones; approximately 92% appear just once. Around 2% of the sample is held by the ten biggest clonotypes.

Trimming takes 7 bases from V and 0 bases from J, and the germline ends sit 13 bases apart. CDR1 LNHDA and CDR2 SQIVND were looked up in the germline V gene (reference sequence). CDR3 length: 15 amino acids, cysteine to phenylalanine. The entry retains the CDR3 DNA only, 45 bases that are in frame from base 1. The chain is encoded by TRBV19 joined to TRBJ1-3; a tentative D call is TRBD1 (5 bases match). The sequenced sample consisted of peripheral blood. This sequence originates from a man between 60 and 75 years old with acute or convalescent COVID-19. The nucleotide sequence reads TGTGCCAGTAATAGGGGCACAGACTCTGGAAACACCATATATTTT. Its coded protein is CASNRGTDSGNTIYF.